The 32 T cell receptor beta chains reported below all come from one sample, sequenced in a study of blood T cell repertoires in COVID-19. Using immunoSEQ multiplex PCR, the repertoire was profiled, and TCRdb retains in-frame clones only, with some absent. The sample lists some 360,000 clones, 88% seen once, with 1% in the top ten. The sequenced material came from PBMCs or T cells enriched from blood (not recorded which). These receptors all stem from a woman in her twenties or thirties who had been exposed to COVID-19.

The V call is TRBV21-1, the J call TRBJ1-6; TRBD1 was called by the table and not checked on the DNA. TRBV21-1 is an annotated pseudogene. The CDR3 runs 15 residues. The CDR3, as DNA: TGTGCCAGCAGCAAGGCAGGGGCCCTCGGTTCACCCCTCCACTTT. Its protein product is CASSKAGALGSPLHF.

The CDR3 region has the DNA TGTGCCATCAGTGTTGAACTTTGGGGACAGTACAATGAGCAGTTCTTC. Its protein product is CAISVELWGQYNEQFF. The rearrangement links TRBV10-3 to TRBJ2-1, with 7 bases identical to TRBD1. Germline values: CDR1 ENHRY, CDR2 SYGVKD. This CDR3 has 16 residues. V lost 4 bases and J lost 4; bases outside the gene matches: 10.

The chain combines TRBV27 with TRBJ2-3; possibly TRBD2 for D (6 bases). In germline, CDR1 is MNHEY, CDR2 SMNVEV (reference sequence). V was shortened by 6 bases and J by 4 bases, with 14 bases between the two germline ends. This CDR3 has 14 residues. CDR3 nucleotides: TGTGCCAGCAGGTTGGGGGGAGCGGCAGATACGCAGTATTTT. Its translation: CASRLGGAADTQYF.

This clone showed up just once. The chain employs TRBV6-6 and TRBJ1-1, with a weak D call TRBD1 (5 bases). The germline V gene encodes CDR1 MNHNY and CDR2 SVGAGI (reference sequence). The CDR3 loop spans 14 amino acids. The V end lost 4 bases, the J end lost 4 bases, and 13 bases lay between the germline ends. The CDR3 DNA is TGTGCCAGCAGTTCGTTAGCAGGGCCCACTGAAGCTTTCTTT. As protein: CASSSLAGPTEAFF.

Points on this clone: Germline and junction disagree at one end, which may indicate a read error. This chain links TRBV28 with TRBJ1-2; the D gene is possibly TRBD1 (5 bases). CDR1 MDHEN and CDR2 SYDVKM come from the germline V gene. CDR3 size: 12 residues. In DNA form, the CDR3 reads TGTGCCAGCAGTCCGACGCGTGGCGCGGGGCGCTTC. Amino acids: CASSPTRGAGRF.

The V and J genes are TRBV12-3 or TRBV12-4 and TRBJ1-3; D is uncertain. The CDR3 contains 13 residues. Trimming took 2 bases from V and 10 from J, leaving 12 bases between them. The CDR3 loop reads CASSLRPAATIYF. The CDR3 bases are TGTGCCAGCAGTTTACGGCCCGCGGCTACCATATATTTT.

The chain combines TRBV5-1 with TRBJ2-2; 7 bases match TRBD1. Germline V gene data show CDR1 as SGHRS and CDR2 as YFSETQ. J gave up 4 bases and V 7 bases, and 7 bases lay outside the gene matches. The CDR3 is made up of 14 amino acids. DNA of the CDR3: TGCGCCAGCTTCCGGGACAGCGCCACCGGGGAGCTGTTTTTT. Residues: CASFRDSATGELFF. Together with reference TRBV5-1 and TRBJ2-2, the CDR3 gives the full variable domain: KAGVTQTPRYLIKTRGQQVTLSCSPISGHRSVSWYQQTPGQGLQFLFEYFSETQRNKGNFPGRFSGRQFSNSRSEMNVSTLELGDSALYLCASFRDSATGELFFGEGSRLTVL.

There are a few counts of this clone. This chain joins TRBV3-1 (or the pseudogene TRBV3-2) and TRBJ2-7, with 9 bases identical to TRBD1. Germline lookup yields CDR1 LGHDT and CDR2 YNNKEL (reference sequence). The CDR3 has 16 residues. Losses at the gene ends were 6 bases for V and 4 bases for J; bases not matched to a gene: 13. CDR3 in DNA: TGTGCCAGCAGTTTTCGCATCGGGACAGGGATATACGAGCAGTACTTC. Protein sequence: CASSFRIGTGIYEQYF.

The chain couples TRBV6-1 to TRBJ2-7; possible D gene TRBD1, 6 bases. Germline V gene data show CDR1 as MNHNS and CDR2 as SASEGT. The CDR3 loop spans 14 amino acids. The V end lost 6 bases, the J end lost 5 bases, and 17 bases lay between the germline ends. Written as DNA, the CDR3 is TGTGCCAGCAGCCCAGGCCGTCCAGGGGACGAGCAGTACTTC. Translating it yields CASSPGRPGDEQYF.

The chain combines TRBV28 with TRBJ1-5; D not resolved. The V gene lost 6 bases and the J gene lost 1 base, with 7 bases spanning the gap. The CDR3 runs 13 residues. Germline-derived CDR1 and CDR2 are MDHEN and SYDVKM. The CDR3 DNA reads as TGTGCCAGCAGATCCGTAAGCAATCAGCCCCAGCATTTT. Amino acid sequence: CASRSVSNQPQHF.

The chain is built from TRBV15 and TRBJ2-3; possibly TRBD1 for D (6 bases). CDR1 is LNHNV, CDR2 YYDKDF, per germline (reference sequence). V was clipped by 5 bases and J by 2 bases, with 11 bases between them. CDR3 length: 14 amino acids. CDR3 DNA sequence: TGTGCCACCAGCGCCAGGGGCATCACAGATACGCAGTATTTT. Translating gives CATSARGITDTQYF.

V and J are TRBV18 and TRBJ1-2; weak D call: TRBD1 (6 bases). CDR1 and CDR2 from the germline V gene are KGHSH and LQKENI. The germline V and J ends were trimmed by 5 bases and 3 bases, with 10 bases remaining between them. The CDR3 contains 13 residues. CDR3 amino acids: CASSRDTYYGYTF. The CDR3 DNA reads TGTGCCAGCTCAAGGGACACCTACTATGGCTACACCTTC. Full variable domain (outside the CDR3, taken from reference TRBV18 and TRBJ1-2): NAGVMQNPRHLVRRRGQEARLRCSPMKGHSHVYWYRQLPEEGLKFMVYLQKENIIDESGMPKERFSAEFPKEGPSILRIQQVVRGDSAAYFCASSRDTYYGYTFGSGTRLTVV.

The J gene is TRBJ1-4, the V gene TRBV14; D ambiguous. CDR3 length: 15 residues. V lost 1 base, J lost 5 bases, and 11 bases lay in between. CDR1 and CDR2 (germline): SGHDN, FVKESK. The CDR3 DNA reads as TGTGCCAGCAGCCAAGCGGTCCGGTCAAATGAAAAACTGTTTTTT. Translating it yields CASSQAVRSNEKLFF.

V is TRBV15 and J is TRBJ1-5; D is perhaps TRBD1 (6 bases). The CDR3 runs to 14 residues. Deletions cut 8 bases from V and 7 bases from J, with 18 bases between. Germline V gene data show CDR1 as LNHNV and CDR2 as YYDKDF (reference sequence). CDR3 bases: TGTGCCACCGCCCACCAGGGGAGGGGGCAGCCCCAGCATTTT. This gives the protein CATAHQGRGQPQHF.

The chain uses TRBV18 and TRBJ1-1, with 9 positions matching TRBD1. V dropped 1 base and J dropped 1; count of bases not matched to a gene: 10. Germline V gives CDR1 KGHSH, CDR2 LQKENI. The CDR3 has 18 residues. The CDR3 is CASSPRRAGTGTNTEAFF. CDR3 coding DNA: TGTGCCAGCTCACCACGGAGGGCCGGGACAGGGACGAACACTGAAGCTTTCTTT.

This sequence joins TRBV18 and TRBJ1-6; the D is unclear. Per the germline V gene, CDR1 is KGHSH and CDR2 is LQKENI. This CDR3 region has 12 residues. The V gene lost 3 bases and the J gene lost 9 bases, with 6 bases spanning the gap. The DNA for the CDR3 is TGTGCCAGCTCACCCAACGGTTCACCCCTCCACTTT. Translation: CASSPNGSPLHF.

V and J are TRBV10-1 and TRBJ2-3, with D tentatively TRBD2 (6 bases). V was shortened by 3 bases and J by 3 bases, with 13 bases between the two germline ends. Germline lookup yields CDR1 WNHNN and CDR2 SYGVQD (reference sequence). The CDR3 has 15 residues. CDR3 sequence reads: CASSDEGRSTDTQYF. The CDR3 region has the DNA TGCGCCAGCAGTGACGAGGGGAGGAGTACAGATACGCAGTATTTT.

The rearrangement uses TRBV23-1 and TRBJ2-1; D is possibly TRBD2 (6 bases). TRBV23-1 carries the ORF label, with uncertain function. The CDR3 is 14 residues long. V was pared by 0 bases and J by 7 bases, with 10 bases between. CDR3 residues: CASSQSGLRNEQFF. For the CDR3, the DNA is TGCGCCAGCAGTCAATCGGGACTTAGGAATGAGCAGTTCTTC.

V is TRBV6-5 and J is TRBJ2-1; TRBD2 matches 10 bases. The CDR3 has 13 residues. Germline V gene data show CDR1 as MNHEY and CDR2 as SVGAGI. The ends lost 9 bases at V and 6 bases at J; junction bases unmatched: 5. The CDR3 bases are TGTGCCAGTTCCTGGACTAGCGGCAATGAGCAGTTCTTC. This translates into CASSWTSGNEQFF.

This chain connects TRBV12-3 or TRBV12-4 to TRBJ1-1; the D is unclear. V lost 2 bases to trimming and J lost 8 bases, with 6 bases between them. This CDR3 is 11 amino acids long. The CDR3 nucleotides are TGTGCCAGCAGTTTAACAAGAGAAGCTTTCTTT. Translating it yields CASSLTREAFF.

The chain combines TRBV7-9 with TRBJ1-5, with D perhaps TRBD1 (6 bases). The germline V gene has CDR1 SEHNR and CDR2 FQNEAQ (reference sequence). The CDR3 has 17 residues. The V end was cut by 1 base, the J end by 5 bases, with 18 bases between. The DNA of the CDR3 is TGTGCCAGCAGCTTAGGAGAGGGGGGGATGCCACATCAGCCCCAGCATTTT. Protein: CASSLGEGGMPHQPQHF.

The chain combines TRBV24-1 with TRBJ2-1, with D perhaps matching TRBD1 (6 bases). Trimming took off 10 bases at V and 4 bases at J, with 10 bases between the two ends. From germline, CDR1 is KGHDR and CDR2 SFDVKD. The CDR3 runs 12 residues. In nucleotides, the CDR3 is TGTGCCACTGAGGGGGATTACAATGAGCAGTTCTTC. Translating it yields CATEGDYNEQFF.

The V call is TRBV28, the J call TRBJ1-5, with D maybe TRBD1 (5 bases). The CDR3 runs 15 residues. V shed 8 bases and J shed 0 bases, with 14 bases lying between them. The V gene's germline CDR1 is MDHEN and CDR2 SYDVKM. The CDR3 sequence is CASARREYSNQPQHF. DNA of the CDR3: TGTGCCAGCGCCCGCAGGGAATATAGCAATCAGCCCCAGCATTTT. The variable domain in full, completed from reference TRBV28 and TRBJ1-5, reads DVKVTQSSRYLVKRTGEKVFLECVQDMDHENMFWYRQDPGLGLRLIYFSYDVKMKEKGDIPEGYSVSREKKERFSLILESASTNQTSMYLCASARREYSNQPQHFGDGTRLSIL.

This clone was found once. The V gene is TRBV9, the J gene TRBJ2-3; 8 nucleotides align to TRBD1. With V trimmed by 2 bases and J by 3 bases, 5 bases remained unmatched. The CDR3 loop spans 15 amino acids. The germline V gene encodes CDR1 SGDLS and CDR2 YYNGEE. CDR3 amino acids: CASSVRQGRTDTQYF. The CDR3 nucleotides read TGTGCCAGCAGCGTCAGACAGGGGAGAACAGATACGCAGTATTTT.

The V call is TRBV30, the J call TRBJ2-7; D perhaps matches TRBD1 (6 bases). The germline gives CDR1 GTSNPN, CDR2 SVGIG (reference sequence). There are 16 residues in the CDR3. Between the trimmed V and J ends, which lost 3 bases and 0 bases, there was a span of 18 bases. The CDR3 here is CAWREIQGFLSYEQYF. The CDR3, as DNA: TGTGCCTGGAGGGAGATACAGGGCTTCCTCTCCTACGAGCAGTACTTC.

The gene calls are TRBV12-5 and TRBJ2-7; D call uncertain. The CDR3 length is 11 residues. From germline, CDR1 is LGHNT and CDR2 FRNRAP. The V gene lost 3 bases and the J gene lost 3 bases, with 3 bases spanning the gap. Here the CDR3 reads CASGFNYEQYF. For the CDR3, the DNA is TGTGCTAGTGGTTTCAACTACGAGCAGTACTTC.

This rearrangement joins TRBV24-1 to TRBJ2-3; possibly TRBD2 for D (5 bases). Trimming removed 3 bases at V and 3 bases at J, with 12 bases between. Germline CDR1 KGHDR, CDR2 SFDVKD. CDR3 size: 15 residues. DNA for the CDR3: TGTGCCACCAGTGATCGGCTAGCAATTACAGATACGCAGTATTTT. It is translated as CATSDRLAITDTQYF.

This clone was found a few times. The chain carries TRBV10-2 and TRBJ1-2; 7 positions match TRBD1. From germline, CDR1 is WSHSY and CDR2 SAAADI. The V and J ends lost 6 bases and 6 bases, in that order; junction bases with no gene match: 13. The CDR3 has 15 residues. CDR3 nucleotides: TGCGCCAGCAGCGAAATACCACAGGGGCTTGATGGCTACACCTTC. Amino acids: CASSEIPQGLDGYTF.

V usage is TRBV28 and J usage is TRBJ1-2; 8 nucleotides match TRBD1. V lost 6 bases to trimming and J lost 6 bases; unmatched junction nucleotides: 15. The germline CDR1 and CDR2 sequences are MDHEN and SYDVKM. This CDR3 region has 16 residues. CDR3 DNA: TGTGCCAGCAGCTTCACTGCGGACAGGGAAGGCGATGGCTACACCTTC. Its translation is CASSFTADREGDGYTF.

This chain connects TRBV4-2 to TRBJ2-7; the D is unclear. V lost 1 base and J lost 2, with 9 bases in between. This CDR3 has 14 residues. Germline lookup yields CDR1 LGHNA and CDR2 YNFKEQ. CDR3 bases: TGTGCCAGCAGCCAAGGGCTAGGCACCTACGAGCAGTACTTC. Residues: CASSQGLGTYEQYF.

The CDR3 loop is CASSIIGGGPIGELFF. Here the CDR3 DNA reads TGTGCCAGTAGTATAATCGGGGGAGGGCCGATCGGGGAGCTGTTTTTT. The gene calls are TRBV19 and TRBJ2-2; 7 nucleotides match TRBD2. CDR1 is LNHDA and CDR2 is SQIVND in the germline V gene (reference sequence). V shed 2 bases and J 7 bases; nucleotides not matched to a gene: 10. The CDR3 covers 16 residues.

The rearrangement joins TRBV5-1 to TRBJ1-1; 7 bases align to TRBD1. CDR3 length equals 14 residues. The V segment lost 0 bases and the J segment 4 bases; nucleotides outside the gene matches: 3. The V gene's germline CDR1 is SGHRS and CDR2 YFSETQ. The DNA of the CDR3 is TGCGCCAGCAGCTTGGACAGGGGCGGCACTGAAGCTTTCTTT. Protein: CASSLDRGGTEAFF.